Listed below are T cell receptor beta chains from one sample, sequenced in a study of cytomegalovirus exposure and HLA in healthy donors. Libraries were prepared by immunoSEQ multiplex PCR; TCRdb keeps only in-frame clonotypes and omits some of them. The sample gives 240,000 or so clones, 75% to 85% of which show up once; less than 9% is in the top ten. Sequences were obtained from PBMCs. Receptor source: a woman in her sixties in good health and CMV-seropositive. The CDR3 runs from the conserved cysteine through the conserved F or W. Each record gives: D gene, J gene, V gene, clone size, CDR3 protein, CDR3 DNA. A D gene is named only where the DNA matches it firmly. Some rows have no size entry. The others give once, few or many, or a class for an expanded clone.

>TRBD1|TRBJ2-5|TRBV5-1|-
CASSLVIDRDQETQYF
TGCGCCAGCAGCTTGGTAATCGACAGGGACCAAGAGACCCAGTACTTC
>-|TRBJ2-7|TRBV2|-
CASTELDEQYF
TGTGCCAGCACCGAACTTGACGAGCAGTACTTC
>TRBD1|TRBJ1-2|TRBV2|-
CGDSGGRGPYTF
TGTGGTGACAGTGGTGGAAGGGGGCCCTACACCTTC
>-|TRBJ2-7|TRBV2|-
CASSEALPGLVLWEQYF
TGTGCCAGCAGTGAAGCTCTACCCGGTCTTGTACTTTGGGAGCAGTACTTC
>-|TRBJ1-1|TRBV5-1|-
CASSLQGSSGEAFF
TGCGCCAGCAGCTTACAGGGCTCCTCGGGTGAAGCTTTCTTT
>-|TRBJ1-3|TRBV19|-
CAGRATATEPGNTIYF
TGTGCCGGGAGGGCGACAGCTACCGAGCCTGGAAACACCATATATTTT
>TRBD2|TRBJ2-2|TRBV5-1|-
CASSLDRASGRGTGELFF
TGCGCCAGCAGCTTGGATCGGGCTAGCGGGAGAGGGACCGGGGAGCTGTTTTTT
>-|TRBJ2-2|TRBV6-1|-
CASRGGRHTGELFF
TGTGCCAGCAGGGGTGGGCGCCACACCGGGGAGCTGTTTTTT
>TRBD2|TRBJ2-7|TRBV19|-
CASSIGETSGPYEQYF
TGTGCCAGTAGTATAGGGGAGACTAGCGGCCCCTACGAGCAGTACTTC
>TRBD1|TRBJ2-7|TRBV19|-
CASRRTGAYEQYF
TGTGCCAGTAGACGGACAGGGGCCTACGAGCAGTACTTC
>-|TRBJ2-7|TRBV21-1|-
CASSPLGAGTYEQYF
TGTGCCAGCAGCCCCCTCGGGGCGGGGACCTACGAGCAGTACTTC
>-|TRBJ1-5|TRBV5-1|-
CASSPVGGWNQPQHF
TGCGCCAGCAGCCCCGTGGGGGGATGGAATCAGCCCCAGCATTTT
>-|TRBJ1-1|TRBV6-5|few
CASRTRPGEGAFF
TGTGCCAGCAGGACACGCCCGGGGGAGGGAGCTTTCTTT
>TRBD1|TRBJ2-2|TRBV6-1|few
CASMGQGYTGELFF
TGTGCCAGCATGGGACAGGGATATACCGGGGAGCTGTTTTTT
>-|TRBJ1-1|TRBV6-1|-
CASSGGGADTEAFF
TGTGCCAGCTCTGGGGGGGGCGCCGACACTGAAGCTTTCTTT
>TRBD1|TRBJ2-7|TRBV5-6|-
CASRRTGESYEQYF
TGTGCCAGCAGGCGAACAGGGGAATCCTACGAGCAGTACTTC
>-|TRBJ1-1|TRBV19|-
CASSTTGFTEAFF
TGTGCCAGTAGTACGACGGGTTTCACTGAAGCTTTCTTT
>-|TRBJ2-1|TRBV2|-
CASSDLTGSYNEQFF
TGTGCCAGCAGCGACCTTACAGGCTCCTACAATGAGCAGTTCTTC
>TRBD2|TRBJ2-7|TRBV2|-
CASSVNLAGSTSYEQYF
TGTGCCAGCAGTGTAAATTTAGCGGGATCGACCTCCTACGAGCAGTACTTC
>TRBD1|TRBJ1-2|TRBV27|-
CASSSLGTGYGYTF
TGTGCCAGCAGTTCCCTAGGGACAGGTTATGGCTACACCTTC
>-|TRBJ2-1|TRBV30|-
CAWKAHPGNEQFF
TGTGCCTGGAAGGCGCACCCAGGCAATGAGCAGTTCTTC
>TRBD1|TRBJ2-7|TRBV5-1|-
CASSLDRGISYEQYF
TGCGCCAGCAGCTTGGACAGGGGAATTTCCTACGAGCAGTACTTC
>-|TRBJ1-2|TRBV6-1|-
CASSEPRGTPEDYGYTF
TGTGCCAGCAGTGAGCCCCGGGGAACCCCCGAGGACTATGGCTACACCTTC
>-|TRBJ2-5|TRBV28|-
CASRPRRDSLTQYF
TGTGCCAGCCGTCCCCGGCGGGACTCCTTGACCCAGTACTTC
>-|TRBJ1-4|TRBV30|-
CAWSVGQVINEKLFF
TGTGCCTGGAGTGTTGGGCAGGTGATTAATGAAAAACTGTTTTTT
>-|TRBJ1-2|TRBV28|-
CASSVNYGYTF
TGTGCCAGCAGTGTAAACTATGGCTACACCTTC
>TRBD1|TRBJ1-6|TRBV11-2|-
CASSLDRGYNSPLHF
TGTGCCAGCAGCTTGGACAGGGGGTATAATTCACCCCTCCACTTT
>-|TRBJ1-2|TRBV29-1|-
CSVLRGSYGYTF
TGCAGCGTCCTGAGAGGGTCCTATGGCTACACCTTC
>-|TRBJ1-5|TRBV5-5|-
CASSLRESQPQHF
TGTGCCAGCAGCTTGCGGGAGAGCCAGCCCCAGCATTTT
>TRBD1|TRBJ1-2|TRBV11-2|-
CASSLDRGSISKGYTF
TGTGCCAGCAGCTTGGACAGGGGAAGTATCTCAAAAGGCTACACCTTC
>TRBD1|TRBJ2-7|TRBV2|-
CASREPGQGAREQYF
TGTGCCAGCAGAGAACCGGGACAGGGGGCTAGGGAGCAGTACTTC
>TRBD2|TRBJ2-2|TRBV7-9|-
CASSSPPGLAVHTGELFF
TGTGCCAGCAGCTCGCCACCGGGACTAGCGGTCCACACCGGGGAGCTGTTTTTT
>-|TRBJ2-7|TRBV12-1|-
CASSSSGGYYEQYF
TGTGCCAGCAGCTCGTCGGGAGGGTACTACGAGCAGTACTTC
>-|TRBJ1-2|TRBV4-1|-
CASSQQGPRPHGYTF
TGCGCCAGCAGCCAGCAGGGGCCCCGGCCCCATGGCTACACCTTC
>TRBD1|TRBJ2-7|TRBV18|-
CASSQDRPTSHYEQYF
TGTGCCAGCTCACAGGACAGGCCTACGTCACACTACGAGCAGTACTTC
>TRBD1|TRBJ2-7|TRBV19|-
CASSSGQGRDSYEQYF
TGTGCCAGTAGTTCAGGACAGGGGAGAGACTCCTACGAGCAGTACTTC
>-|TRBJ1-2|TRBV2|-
CASGTLYGYTF
TGTGCCAGTGGGACTCTCTATGGCTACACCTTC
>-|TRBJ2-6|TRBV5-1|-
CASSLLSSGANVLTF
TGCGCCAGCAGCTTGTTGTCTTCTGGGGCCAACGTCCTGACTTTC
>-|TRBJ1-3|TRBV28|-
CASTTASGAGNTIYF
TGTGCCAGCACAACCGCGTCCGGGGCTGGAAACACCATATATTTT
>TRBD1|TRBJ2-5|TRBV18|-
CASSPIGQGAETQYF
TGTGCCAGCTCACCGATAGGACAGGGGGCAGAGACCCAGTACTTC
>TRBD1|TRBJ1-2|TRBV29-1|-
CSVFVDGDRRSVYGYTF
TGCAGCGTTTTTGTGGATGGGGACAGGCGGTCGGTCTATGGCTACACCTTC
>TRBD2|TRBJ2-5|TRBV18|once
CASSPPTAGGGETQYF
TGTGCCAGCTCACCACCGACAGCGGGAGGGGGAGAGACCCAGTACTTC
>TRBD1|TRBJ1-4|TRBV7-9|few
CSSSSTTTGVANEKLFF
TGTTCCAGCAGCTCTACTACAACAGGGGTGGCTAATGAAAAACTGTTTTTT
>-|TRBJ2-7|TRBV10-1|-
CASSEHPAGEQYF
TGCGCCAGCAGTGAACACCCGGCGGGGGAGCAGTACTTC
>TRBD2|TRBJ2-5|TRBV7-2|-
CASSPAGSGNYQETQYF
TGTGCCAGCAGCCCCGCCGGTAGCGGGAACTACCAAGAGACCCAGTACTTC
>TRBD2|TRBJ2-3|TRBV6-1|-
CASSDGLAGGLSTDTQYF
TGTGCCAGCAGTGACGGACTAGCGGGAGGCTTAAGCACAGATACGCAGTATTTT
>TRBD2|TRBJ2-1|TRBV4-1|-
CASSQEPGLAGNEQFF
TGCGCCAGCAGCCAAGAACCGGGACTAGCGGGTAATGAGCAGTTCTTC
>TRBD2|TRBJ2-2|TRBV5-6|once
CASTPIGLENTGELFF
TGTGCCAGCACCCCGATAGGACTAGAGAACACCGGGGAGCTGTTTTTT
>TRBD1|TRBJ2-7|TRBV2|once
CASSDRVDYEQYF
TGTGCCAGCAGCGACAGGGTTGACTACGAGCAGTACTTC
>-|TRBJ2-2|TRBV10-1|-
CASSESSGELFF
TGCGCCAGCAGTGAGTCCAGCGGGGAGCTGTTTTTT